This TCR beta chain was obtained from a study of blood T cell repertoires in COVID-19. Overall study context: Italy, Spain and the United States were the sources of the convalescent and acute COVID-19 samples.

Per the original data handling: Estimation of nucleated cell counts relied on the amplification of reference gene primers. Sequenced by immunoSEQ multiplex PCR; TCRdb stores in-frame clones only, minus some. The DNA was the basis for D and trimming; V, J and clone size are from that table. Of around 95,000 clones listed, around 85% were seen once; the top ten hold around 15%. Germline V gene sequence: CDR1 LNHDA, CDR2 SQIVND (reference sequence). This CDR3 region has 13 residues. Trimming cost V 7 bases and J 0 bases, with 7 bases left between them. The chain links TRBV19 to TRBJ2-4; D remains unclear. The TCR originated in a middle-aged man with active or convalescent COVID-19. The sample was peripheral blood. CDR3 in amino acids: CASNSVAKNIQYF. The CDR3 DNA is TGTGCCAGTAACAGTGTAGCCAAAAACATTCAGTACTTC.